This TCR beta chain is from a study of shared clonotypes between healthy human individuals. The study, taken as a whole, reports: Researchers sampled only blood; tissue repertoires likely differ. An effect of sequencing depth on clonotype sharing among donors was expected.

Every donor was a Caucasian adult from Nashville, Tennessee. Per germline, CDR1 MRHNA and CDR2 SNTAGT. Trimming removed 4 bases from V and 4 bases from J; junction bases left unmatched: 4. The CDR3 extends over 14 amino acids. This clone was counted once. Its antigen is unknown. Method: immunoSEQ multiplex PCR; TCRdb's copy keeps in-frame clones and lacks some. This sample has about 510,000 clones; approximately 85% occur once, and the top ten carry over 10%. The V gene is TRBV6-4, the J gene TRBJ2-7; 10 nucleotides align to TRBD1. This receptor was identified in a woman in her thirties or forties in good health. Some clones in this sample may be carry-over from other donors' samples. Specimen: PBMCs. CDR3 in DNA: TGTGCCAGCAGTGCCCGACAGGGGGCTTACGAGCAGTACTTC. Protein sequence: CASSARQGAYEQYF.